This passage covers 18 T cell receptor beta chains from one sample sequenced in a study of control samples from healthy donors and cancer patients. The protocol was immunoSEQ multiplex PCR, while the TCRdb copy is restricted to in-frame clones and leaves out a portion. Here the sample spans approximately 180,000 clones, 94% being singletons. The specimen was blood. These TCRs come from a woman aged 18-30 years in good health.

V is TRBV6-4 and J is TRBJ1-1, with a possible D match to TRBD1 (5 bases). The germline CDR1 and CDR2 sequences are MRHNA and SNTAGT. Trimming left V 4 bases short and J 4 bases short, with 7 bases between. CDR3 length: 12 amino acids. The CDR3 sequence: CASSGRGTEAFF. CDR3 in DNA: TGTGCCAGCAGTGGAAGGGGCACTGAAGCTTTCTTT.

The CDR3 loop reads CASSLTGRQGTPEAFF. CDR3 bases: TGTGCCAGCAGCCTCACGGGGCGACAGGGAACGCCTGAAGCTTTCTTT. This sequence joins TRBV7-3 and TRBJ1-1, with 7 bases matching TRBD1. The ends lost 5 bases at V and 6 bases at J; junction bases unmatched: 15. The CDR3 is made up of 16 amino acids. Germline V CDR1 and CDR2: SGHTA, FQGTGA. The whole variable domain, remainder taken from reference TRBV7-3 and TRBJ1-1, is GAGVSQTPSNKVTEKGKYVELRCDPISGHTALYWYRQSLGQGPEFLIYFQGTGAADDSGLPNDRFFAVRPEGSVSTLKIQRTERGDSAVYLCASSLTGRQGTPEAFFGQGTRLTVV.

CDR3 DNA sequence: TGTGCCAGCAGCTTAATCACAGGGGACTATGGCTACACCTTC. It yields the protein CASSLITGDYGYTF. The genes are TRBV7-9 and TRBJ1-2; TRBD1 aligns across 7 bases. The ends lost 2 bases at V and 3 bases at J; junction bases unmatched: 3. Germline values: CDR1 SEHNR, CDR2 FQNEAQ (reference sequence). The length of the CDR3 is 14 residues.

The V gene is TRBV11-2, the J gene TRBJ1-1; perhaps TRBD1 as D (6 bases). This CDR3 region has 13 residues. Germline V gene data show CDR1 as SGHAT and CDR2 as FQNNGV. Trimming removed 2 bases from V and 3 bases from J, with 7 bases in between. The CDR3 DNA reads as TGTGCCAGCAGCTTAAGGGGGGACACTGAAGCTTTCTTT. This sequence encodes CASSLRGDTEAFF.

This chain connects TRBV5-4 to TRBJ2-1; tentatively, D is TRBD2 (5 bases). CDR3 length: 13 amino acids. Trimming removed 5 bases from V and 7 bases from J, with 13 bases in between. CDR1 is SGHNT, CDR2 YYREEE, per germline (reference sequence). The CDR3 loop reads CASSTRGRNEQFF. For the CDR3, the DNA is TGTGCCAGCAGTACAAGAGGGCGGAATGAGCAGTTCTTC.

Here the CDR3 DNA reads TGCGCCAGCAGCAGACAGGGGAGTCTACAAGAGACCCAGTACTTC. It codes for CASSRQGSLQETQYF. This rearrangement joins TRBV5-1 to TRBJ2-5; the match to TRBD1 covers 8 bases. Germline V gene lookup returns CDR1 SGHRS and CDR2 YFSETQ. The CDR3 is 15 residues long. V gave up 4 bases and J gave up 2 bases; unmatched junction bases: 7.

The chain employs TRBV6-2 or TRBV6-3 and TRBJ1-6; possible D gene TRBD1, 5 bases. V shed 2 bases and J shed 7 bases, with 15 bases lying between them. CDR3 length equals 16 residues. Germline assignment: CDR1 MNHEY and CDR2 SVGEGT. The CDR3 sequence: CASSYPTGTVNSPLHF. DNA for the CDR3: TGTGCCAGCAGTTACCCGACCGGGACGGTGAATTCACCCCTCCACTTT.

The V call is TRBV6-6, the J call TRBJ2-5, with D perhaps TRBD1 (6 bases). This CDR3 region has 12 residues. The germline CDR1 and CDR2 sequences are MNHNY and SVGAGI (reference sequence). The V gene lost 11 bases and the J gene lost 5 bases, with 15 bases spanning the gap. Here the CDR3 DNA reads TGTGCCGCCAAGGAAGGGGGTGAGACCCAGTACTTC. This sequence encodes CAAKEGGETQYF.

This chain connects TRBV21-1 to TRBJ1-2; the tabulated D call, TRBD1, remains unverified against the DNA. TRBV21-1 is a recognized pseudogene. The CDR3 extends over 15 amino acids. Here the CDR3 reads CASSKAGTGVRGYTF. For the CDR3, the DNA is TGTGCCAGCAGCAAAGCCGGGACAGGCGTTCGGGGCTACACCTTC.

The V call is TRBV27, the J call TRBJ1-2, with D perhaps matching TRBD1 (6 bases). This CDR3 spans 16 amino acids. Trimming took 2 bases from V and 1 from J, leaving 14 bases between them. Per the germline V gene, CDR1 is MNHEY and CDR2 is SMNVEV (reference sequence). CDR3 amino acids: CASSLRQGPHNYGYTF. The CDR3 DNA reads as TGTGCCAGCAGTTTAAGGCAGGGGCCGCATAACTATGGCTACACCTTC.

This chain links TRBV9 with TRBJ2-1, with D uncertain. Deletions cut 0 bases from V and 3 bases from J, with 10 bases between. The germline V gene encodes CDR1 SGDLS and CDR2 YYNGEE. The CDR3 has 15 amino acids. CDR3 coding DNA: TGTGCCAGCAGCGTAGGTAAGGGCGGCTACAATGAGCAGTTCTTC. The encoded protein is CASSVGKGGYNEQFF.

This sequence joins TRBV28 and TRBJ1-4; D possibly corresponds to TRBD1 (6 bases). The CDR3 extends over 14 amino acids. V was clipped by 2 bases and J by 8 bases, with 12 bases between them. The germline CDR1 and CDR2 sequences are MDHEN and SYDVKM. CDR3: CASSLQGMREKLFF. DNA of the CDR3: TGTGCCAGCAGTTTACAGGGGATGCGAGAAAAACTGTTTTTT.

The chain combines TRBV18 with TRBJ1-2; TRBD1 matches at 8 bases. CDR1 and CDR2 from the germline V gene are KGHSH and LQKENI. V lost 4 bases, J lost 2 bases, and 3 bases stayed unmatched. The CDR3 consists of 14 residues. The CDR3 DNA reads TGTGCCAGCTCACACGGACAGGGAAACTATGGCTACACCTTC. Encoded protein: CASSHGQGNYGYTF.

This clone has just one count. V is TRBV5-6 and J is TRBJ2-3; 8 bases match TRBD2. In germline, CDR1 is SGHDT, CDR2 YYEEEE. The CDR3 spans 17 residues. V lost 3 bases to trimming and J lost 5 bases; unmatched junction nucleotides: 14. As DNA, the CDR3 is TGTGCCAGCAGCTGGGGGGGACTAGAGGTGTTAGGAGATACGCAGTATTTT. Translating gives CASSWGGLEVLGDTQYF.

The chain couples TRBV2 to TRBJ1-6; D remains unclear. This CDR3 has 16 amino acids. Germline CDR1 is SNHLY and CDR2 is FYNNEI. V lost 1 base, J lost 7 bases, and 14 bases lay in between. CDR3 protein: CASSEEGPRANSPLHF. CDR3 DNA: TGTGCCAGCAGTGAAGAGGGCCCGCGGGCCAATTCACCCCTCCACTTT.

The chain links TRBV25-1 to TRBJ2-5; tentative D call: TRBD2 (5 bases). CDR3 length: 14 residues. CDR1 is MGHDK and CDR2 is SYGVNS in the germline V gene. Trimming removed 3 bases at V and 4 bases at J, with 12 bases between. The CDR3 DNA reads as TGTGCCAGCAGTGAGTCACTAGTCGGAGAGACCCAGTACTTC. Translated, it gives CASSESLVGETQYF.

This clone is a singleton in its sample. The V and J genes are TRBV7-2 and TRBJ1-6, with unresolved D. The V gene lost 1 base and the J gene lost 7 bases, with 11 bases spanning the gap. The germline V gene has CDR1 SGHTA and CDR2 FQGNSA. The CDR3 length is 15 residues. The CDR3: CASSLGQSLNSPLHF. Written as DNA, the CDR3 is TGTGCCAGCAGCTTAGGGCAGTCACTAAATTCACCCCTCCACTTT.

The V and J genes are TRBV6-2 or TRBV6-3 and TRBJ1-2; maybe TRBD1 (6 bases). Per germline, CDR1 MNHEY and CDR2 SVGEGT. The V and J ends lost 0 bases and 3 bases respectively, with 8 bases between them. This CDR3 spans 14 amino acids. DNA for the CDR3: TGTGCCAGCAGTTACTCGAGGACAGACTATGGCTACACCTTC. It encodes CASSYSRTDYGYTF.